This TCR beta chain was recovered during a study of patients and donors after allogeneic stem cell transplantation (TCRdb year 2020). About this clonotype itself: Its cognate antigen has yet to be identified. There are no base qualities to consult, and no much larger clone falls within one base.

Libraries were built with RT-PCR. Sequencing took place on a NextSeq 550. TCRdb reran the public reads through fastp at Q25 and MiXCR, keeping productive beta chains. Duplicate CDR3 protein sequences are folded into a single record with the most common DNA and genes. The sample table lists about 200,000 distinct CDR3 sequences, about 40% of them with a count of one. Of the sample, 30% to 35% is held by the ten largest clones. The CDR3 holds 15 amino acids from the cysteine to the phenylalanine. CDR3 DNA is the only sequence kept; it has 45 bases, read in frame from the first base. The germline V gene (reference sequence) supplies CDR1 DFQATT and CDR2 SNEGSKA. After removal of 3 bases from V and 3 bases from J, the junction retains 11 bases not matched to a gene.

This sequence was found in a human donor who was either an allogeneic HSCT recipient or a stem cell or donor lymphocyte infusion donor (not recorded which). It is not recorded whose cells these are; they may come from a transplant donor. The chain was built from TRBV20-1 and TRBJ2-7; TRBD2 fits 7 bases in the junction. Sequencing was done on a sample of blood, either unsorted or a sorted T cell fraction (not recorded which). The encoded CDR3 is CSARGGEGAVYEQYF. The nucleotides read TGCAGTGCTAGGGGAGGGGAGGGAGCTGTCTACGAGCAGTACTTC.